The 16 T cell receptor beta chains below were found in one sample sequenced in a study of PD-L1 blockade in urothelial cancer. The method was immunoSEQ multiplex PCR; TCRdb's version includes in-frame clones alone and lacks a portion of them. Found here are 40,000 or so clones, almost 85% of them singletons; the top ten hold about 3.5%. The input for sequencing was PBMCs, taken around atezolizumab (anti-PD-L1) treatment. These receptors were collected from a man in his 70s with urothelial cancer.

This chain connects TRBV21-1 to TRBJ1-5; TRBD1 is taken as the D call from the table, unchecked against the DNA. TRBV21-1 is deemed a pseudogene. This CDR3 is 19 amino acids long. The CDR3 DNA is TGTGCCAGCAGCAAAGCGAGAGGGACAGGGGATAATAATGGTCAGCCCCAGCATTTT. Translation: CASSKARGTGDNNGQPQHF.

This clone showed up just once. CDR3 in DNA: TGTGCCAGCAGTTTCGGGGGGCTGGCTGGAAACACCATATATTTT. As protein: CASSFGGLAGNTIYF. The chain employs TRBV6-5 and TRBJ1-3, with D possibly being TRBD1 (6 bases). Germline V lookup: CDR1 MNHEY, CDR2 SVGAGI. The ends were cut back, 4 bases at V and 2 bases at J, with 12 bases in the middle. This CDR3 region has 15 residues.

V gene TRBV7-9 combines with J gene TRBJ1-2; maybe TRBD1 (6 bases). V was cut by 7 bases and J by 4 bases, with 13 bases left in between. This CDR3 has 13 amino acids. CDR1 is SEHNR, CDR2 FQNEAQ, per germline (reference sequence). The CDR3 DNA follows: TGTGCCAGCACCCCGGGACACCCCTATGGCTACACCTTC. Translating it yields CASTPGHPYGYTF.

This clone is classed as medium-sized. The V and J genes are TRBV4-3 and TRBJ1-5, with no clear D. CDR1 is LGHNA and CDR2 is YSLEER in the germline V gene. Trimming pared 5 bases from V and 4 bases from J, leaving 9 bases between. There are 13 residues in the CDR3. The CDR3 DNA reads TGCGCCAGCAGCAGTGCACAGAATCAGCCCCAGCATTTT. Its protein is CASSSAQNQPQHF.

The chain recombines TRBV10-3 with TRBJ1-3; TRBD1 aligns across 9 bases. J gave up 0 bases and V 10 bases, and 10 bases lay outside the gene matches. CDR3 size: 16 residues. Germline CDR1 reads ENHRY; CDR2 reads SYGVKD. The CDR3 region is CATRDREGSSGNTIYF. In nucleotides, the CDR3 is TGTGCCACTCGGGACAGGGAAGGGTCCTCTGGAAACACCATATATTTT.

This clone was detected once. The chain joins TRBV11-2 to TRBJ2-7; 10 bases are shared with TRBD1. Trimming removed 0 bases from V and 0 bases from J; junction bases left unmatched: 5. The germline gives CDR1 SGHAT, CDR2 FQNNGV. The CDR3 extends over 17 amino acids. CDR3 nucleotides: TGTGCCAGCAGCTTAGATGGGGGACAGGGGCTCTCCTACGAGCAGTACTTC. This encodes CASSLDGGQGLSYEQYF.

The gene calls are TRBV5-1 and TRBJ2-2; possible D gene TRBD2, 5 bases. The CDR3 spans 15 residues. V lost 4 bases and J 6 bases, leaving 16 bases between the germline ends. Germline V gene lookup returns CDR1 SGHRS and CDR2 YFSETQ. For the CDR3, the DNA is TGCGCCAGCAGCGGGGTGAGGCGGGTCGCCGGGGAGCTGTTTTTT. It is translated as CASSGVRRVAGELFF. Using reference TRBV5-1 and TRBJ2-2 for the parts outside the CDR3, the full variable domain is KAGVTQTPRYLIKTRGQQVTLSCSPISGHRSVSWYQQTPGQGLQFLFEYFSETQRNKGNFPGRFSGRQFSNSRSEMNVSTLELGDSALYLCASSGVRRVAGELFFGEGSRLTVL.

In DNA form, the CDR3 reads TGTGCCAGCAGTGGAAATCTTACCCCGACTCGACTCCTCCACTTT. Protein: CASSGNLTPTRLLHF. The chain carries TRBV2 and TRBJ1-6, with D hard to call. Per germline, CDR1 SNHLY and CDR2 FYNNEI. This CDR3 is built from 15 residues. V was cut by 4 bases and J by 15 bases, with 22 bases left in between.

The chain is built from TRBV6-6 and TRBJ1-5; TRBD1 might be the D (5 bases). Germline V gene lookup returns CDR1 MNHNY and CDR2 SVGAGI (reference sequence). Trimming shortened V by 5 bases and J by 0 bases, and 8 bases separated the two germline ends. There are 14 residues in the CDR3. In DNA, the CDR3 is TGTGCCAGCAGTCCGACAGTTAGCAATCAGCCCCAGCATTTT. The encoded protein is CASSPTVSNQPQHF.

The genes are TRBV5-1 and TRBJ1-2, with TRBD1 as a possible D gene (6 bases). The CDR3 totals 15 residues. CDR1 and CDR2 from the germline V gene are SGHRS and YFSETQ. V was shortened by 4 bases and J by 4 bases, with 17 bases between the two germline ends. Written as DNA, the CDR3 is TGCGCCAGCAGCCCTAGGGTACAGGGTTCCTATGGCTACACCTTC. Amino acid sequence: CASSPRVQGSYGYTF.

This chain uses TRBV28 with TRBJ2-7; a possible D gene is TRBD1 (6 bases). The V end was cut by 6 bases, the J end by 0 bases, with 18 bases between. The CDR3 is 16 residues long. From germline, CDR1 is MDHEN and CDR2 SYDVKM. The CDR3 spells CASRGSGHLFSYEQYF. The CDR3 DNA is TGTGCCAGCAGGGGGTCGGGACATCTTTTCTCCTACGAGCAGTACTTC.

Written as DNA, the CDR3 is TGCGCCAGCAGCTCCTCTAGTTCGCGGGAGACCCAGTACTTC. As protein: CASSSSSSRETQYF. V and J are TRBV5-1 and TRBJ2-5; D gene ambiguous. CDR3 length equals 14 residues. Germline CDR1 and CDR2: SGHRS and YFSETQ. Deletions cut 3 bases from V and 5 bases from J, with 14 bases between.

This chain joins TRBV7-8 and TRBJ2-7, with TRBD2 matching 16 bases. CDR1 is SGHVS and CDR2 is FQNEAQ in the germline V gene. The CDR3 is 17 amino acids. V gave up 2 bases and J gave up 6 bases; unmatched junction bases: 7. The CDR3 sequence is CASSLFGTSGRVGEQYF. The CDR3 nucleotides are TGTGCCAGCAGCTTATTTGGGACTAGCGGGAGGGTTGGCGAGCAGTACTTC.

The CDR3 reads CSAIEGGDQPQHF. CDR3 bases: TGCAGCGCCATCGAGGGGGGGGACCAGCCCCAGCATTTT. The V call is TRBV29-1, the J call TRBJ1-5, with D maybe TRBD1 (6 bases). Between the trimmed V and J ends, which lost 7 bases and 7 bases, there was a span of 17 bases. The germline V gene encodes CDR1 SQVTM and CDR2 ANQGSEA. This CDR3 contains 13 residues.

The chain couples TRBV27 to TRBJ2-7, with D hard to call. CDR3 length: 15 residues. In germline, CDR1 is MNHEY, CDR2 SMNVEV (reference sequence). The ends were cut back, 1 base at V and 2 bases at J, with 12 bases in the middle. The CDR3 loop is CASSLYLGSTYEQYF. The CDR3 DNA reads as TGTGCCAGCAGTTTATACCTGGGCAGTACCTACGAGCAGTACTTC.

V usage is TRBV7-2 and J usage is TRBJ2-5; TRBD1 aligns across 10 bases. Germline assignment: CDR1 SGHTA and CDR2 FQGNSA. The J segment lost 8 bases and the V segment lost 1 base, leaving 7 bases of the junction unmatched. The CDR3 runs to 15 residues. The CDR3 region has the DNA TGTGCCAGCAGCTTAGATCAGGGACAGGGGCGAACCCAGTACTTC. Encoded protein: CASSLDQGQGRTQYF. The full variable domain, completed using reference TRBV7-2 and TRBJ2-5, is GAGVSQSPSNKVTEKGKDVELRCDPISGHTALYWYRQSLGQGLEFLIYFQGNSAPDKSGLPSDRFSAERTGGSVSTLTIQRTQQEDSAVYLCASSLDQGQGRTQYFGPGTRLLVL.